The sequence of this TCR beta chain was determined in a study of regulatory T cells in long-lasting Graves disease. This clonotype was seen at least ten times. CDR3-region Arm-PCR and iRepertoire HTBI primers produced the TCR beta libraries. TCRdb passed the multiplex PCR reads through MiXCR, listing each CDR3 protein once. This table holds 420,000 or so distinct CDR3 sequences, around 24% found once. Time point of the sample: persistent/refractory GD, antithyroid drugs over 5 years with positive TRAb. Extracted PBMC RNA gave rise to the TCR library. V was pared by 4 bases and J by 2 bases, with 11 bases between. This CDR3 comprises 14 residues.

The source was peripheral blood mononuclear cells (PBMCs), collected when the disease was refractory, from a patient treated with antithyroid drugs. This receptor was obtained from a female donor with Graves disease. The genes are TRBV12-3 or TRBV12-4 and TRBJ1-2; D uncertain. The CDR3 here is CASSSRTENYGYTF. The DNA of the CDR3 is TGTGCCAGCAGTTCCCGGACGGAGAACTATGGCTACACCTTC.